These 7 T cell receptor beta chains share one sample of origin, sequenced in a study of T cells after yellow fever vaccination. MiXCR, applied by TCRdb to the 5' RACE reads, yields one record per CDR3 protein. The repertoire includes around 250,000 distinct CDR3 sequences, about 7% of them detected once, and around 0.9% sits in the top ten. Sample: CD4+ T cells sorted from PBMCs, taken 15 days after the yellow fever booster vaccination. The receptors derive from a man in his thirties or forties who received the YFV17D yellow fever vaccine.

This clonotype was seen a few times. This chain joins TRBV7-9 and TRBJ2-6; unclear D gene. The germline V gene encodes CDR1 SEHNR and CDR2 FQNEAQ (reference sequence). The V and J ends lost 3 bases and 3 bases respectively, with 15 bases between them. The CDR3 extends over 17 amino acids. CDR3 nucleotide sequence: TGTGCCAGCAGCTTTGCCCCCGCGGTAGGTGGGGCCAACGTCCTGACTTTC. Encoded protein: CASSFAPAVGGANVLTF.

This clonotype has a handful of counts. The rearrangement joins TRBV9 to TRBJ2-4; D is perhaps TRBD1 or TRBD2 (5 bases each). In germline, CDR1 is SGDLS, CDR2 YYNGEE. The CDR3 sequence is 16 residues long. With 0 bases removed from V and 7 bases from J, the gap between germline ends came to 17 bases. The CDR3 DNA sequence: TGTGCCAGCAGCGTAGGCGAGGGGACCTTGGGGAACATTCAGTACTTC. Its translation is CASSVGEGTLGNIQYF.

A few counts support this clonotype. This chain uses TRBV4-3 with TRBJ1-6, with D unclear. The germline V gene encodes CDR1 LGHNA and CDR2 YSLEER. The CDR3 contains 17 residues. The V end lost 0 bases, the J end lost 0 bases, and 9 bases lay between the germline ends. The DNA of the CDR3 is TGCGCCAGCAGCCAAGAGAGATCCAGCTCCTATAATTCACCCCTCCACTTT. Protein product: CASSQERSSSYNSPLHF.

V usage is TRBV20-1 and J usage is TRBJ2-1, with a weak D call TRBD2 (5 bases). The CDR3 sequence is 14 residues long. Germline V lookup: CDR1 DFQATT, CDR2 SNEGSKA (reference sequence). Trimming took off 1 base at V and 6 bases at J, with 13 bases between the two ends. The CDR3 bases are TGCAGTGCTAGAGGCGGGCCCGGACTCAATGAGCAGTTCTTC. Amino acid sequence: CSARGGPGLNEQFF.

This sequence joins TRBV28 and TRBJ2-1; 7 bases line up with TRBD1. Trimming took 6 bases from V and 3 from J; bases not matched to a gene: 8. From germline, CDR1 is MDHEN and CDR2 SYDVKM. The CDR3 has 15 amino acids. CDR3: CASSPRTGNYNEQFF. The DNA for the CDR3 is TGTGCCAGCAGCCCGCGGACAGGAAACTACAATGAGCAGTTCTTC.

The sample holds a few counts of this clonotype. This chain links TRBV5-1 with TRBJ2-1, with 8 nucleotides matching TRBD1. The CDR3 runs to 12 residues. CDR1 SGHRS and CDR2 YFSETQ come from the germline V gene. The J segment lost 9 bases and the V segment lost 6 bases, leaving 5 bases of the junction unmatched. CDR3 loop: CASTIQGGEQFF. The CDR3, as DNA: TGCGCCAGCACCATACAGGGGGGTGAGCAGTTCTTC.

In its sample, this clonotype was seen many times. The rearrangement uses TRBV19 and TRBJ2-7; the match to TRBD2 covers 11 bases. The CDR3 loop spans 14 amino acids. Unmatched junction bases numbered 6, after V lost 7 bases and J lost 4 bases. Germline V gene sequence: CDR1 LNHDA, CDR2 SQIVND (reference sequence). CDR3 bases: TGTGCCAGTAAGCCGGGACTAGCGGCTTACGAGCAGTACTTC. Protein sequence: CASKPGLAAYEQYF.